The TCR beta chain under discussion was sequenced for a study of T-cell reconstitution after alpha-beta-depleted transplantation in children. CDR1 and CDR2 (germline): SGHTA, FQGTGA. V trimming: 5 bases; J trimming: 4 bases; junction bases outside the gene matches: 13. This CDR3 comprises 17 residues. This clonotype was found a few times. TCRbeta library construction was performed incorporating unique molecular identifiers. TCRdb re-analysed the PCR reads in MiXCR, keeping a single row per CDR3 protein. In the table there are approximately 510,000 distinct CDR3 sequences, about 17% of which are singletons.

The rearrangement uses TRBV7-3 and TRBJ2-1; 8 positions match TRBD1. Source: PBMCs from the stem cell graft donor, taken from the stem cell graft. The TCR originated in a human donor who donated a stem cell graft to a child with acute lymphoblastic leukemia. The CDR3 spells CASSPWTGFRVYNEQFF. As DNA, the CDR3 is TGTGCCAGCAGCCCCTGGACAGGGTTCAGGGTTTACAATGAGCAGTTCTTC. Drawing the rest from reference TRBV7-3 and TRBJ2-1, the complete variable domain is GAGVSQTPSNKVTEKGKYVELRCDPISGHTALYWYRQSLGQGPEFLIYFQGTGAADDSGLPNDRFFAVRPEGSVSTLKIQRTERGDSAVYLCASSPWTGFRVYNEQFFGPGTRLTVL.